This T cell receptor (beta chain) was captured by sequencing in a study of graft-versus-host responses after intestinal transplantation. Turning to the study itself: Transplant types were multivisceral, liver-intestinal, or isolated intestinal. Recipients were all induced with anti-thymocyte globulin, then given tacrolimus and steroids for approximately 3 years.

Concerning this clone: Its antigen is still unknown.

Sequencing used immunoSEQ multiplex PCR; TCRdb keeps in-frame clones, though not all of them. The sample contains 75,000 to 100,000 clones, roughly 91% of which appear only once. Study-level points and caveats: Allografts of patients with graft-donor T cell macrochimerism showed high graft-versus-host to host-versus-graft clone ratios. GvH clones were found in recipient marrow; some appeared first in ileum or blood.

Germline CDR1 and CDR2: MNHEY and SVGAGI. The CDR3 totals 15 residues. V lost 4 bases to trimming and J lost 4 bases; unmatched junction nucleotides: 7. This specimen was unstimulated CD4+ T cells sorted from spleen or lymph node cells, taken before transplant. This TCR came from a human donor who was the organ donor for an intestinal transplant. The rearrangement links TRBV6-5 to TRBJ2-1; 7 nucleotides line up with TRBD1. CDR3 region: CASSSMTGLYNEQFF. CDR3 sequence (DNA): TGTGCCAGCAGTTCAATGACAGGGCTGTACAATGAGCAGTTCTTC.